These 17 T cell receptor beta chains came from one sample sequenced in a study of regulatory T cells in long-lasting Graves disease. Regarding time point: persistent/refractory GD, antithyroid drugs over 5 years with positive TRAb. RNA from PBMCs was the source of the TCR library. Through Arm-PCR of CDR3 regions and iRepertoire HTBI primers, TCR beta libraries were built. MiXCR, run by TCRdb on the multiplex PCR reads, gives a single entry per CDR3 protein. Of 430,000 or so distinct CDR3 sequences in the sample, 21% were seen once. The starting material was peripheral blood mononuclear cells (PBMCs), obtained when the disease was refractory, from a patient treated with antithyroid drugs. Every receptor here comes from a female donor with Graves disease.

The rearrangement links TRBV28 to TRBJ2-3; D is perhaps TRBD1 or TRBD2 (5 bases each). Germline CDR1 is MDHEN and CDR2 is SYDVKM. Trimming stripped 8 bases from V and 1 base from J, with 10 bases between. This CDR3 spans 13 amino acids. CDR3 bases: TGTGCCAGCCTTCAGGGAGGCACAGATACGCAGTATTTT. It encodes CASLQGGTDTQYF.

This clonotype was picked up many times. This sequence joins TRBV28 and TRBJ1-6; 7 nucleotides match TRBD1. There are 15 residues in the CDR3. The trim removed 3 bases at V and 6 bases at J, leaving 5 bases unmatched. The germline gives CDR1 MDHEN, CDR2 SYDVKM. CDR3 residues: CASSLEGAFNSPLHF. In nucleotides, the CDR3 is TGTGCCAGCAGTTTGGAGGGGGCGTTTAATTCACCCCTCCACTTT.

This clonotype was observed a few times. This rearrangement joins TRBV20-1 to TRBJ2-7; 7 bases are a match to TRBD2. Germline trimming cut 5 bases from V and 2 bases from J; bases unmatched to any gene: 9. This CDR3 has 14 residues. CDR1 and CDR2 from the germline V gene are DFQATT and SNEGSKA (reference sequence). Here the CDR3 DNA reads TGCAGTGCTGCCCCGAGAAGCGGGACCTACGAGCAGTACTTC. This codes for CSAAPRSGTYEQYF.

The CDR3: CASSQGADIYNEQFF. The CDR3 DNA is TGTGCCAGCAGCCAAGGGGCTGACATCTACAATGAGCAGTTCTTC. The V and J genes are TRBV3-1 and TRBJ2-1; D is unclear. CDR1 and CDR2 from the germline V gene are LGHDT and YNNKEL (reference sequence). V lost 1 base, J lost 3 bases, and 10 bases lay in between. This CDR3 is 15 amino acids long.

This clonotype appeared many times. V is TRBV6-2 or TRBV6-3 and J is TRBJ2-7; TRBD2 aligns across 7 bases. The CDR3 is 16 residues long. Germline V gene sequence: CDR1 MNHEY, CDR2 SVGEGT. Losses at the gene ends were 2 bases for V and 1 base for J; bases not matched to a gene: 8. CDR3 in DNA: TGTGCCAGCAGTTACGGTGCGGGAGAGTTGTCCTACGAGCAGTACTTC. It encodes CASSYGAGELSYEQYF.

This clonotype appeared a few times. V is TRBV14 and J is TRBJ2-7, with D possibly matching TRBD1 (6 bases). The CDR3 is 15 amino acids. Germline CDR1 SGHDN, CDR2 FVKESK. Trimming removed 5 bases at V and 2 bases at J, with 16 bases between. The chain's CDR3 is CASSGTGLGTYEQYF. CDR3 DNA: TGTGCCAGCAGCGGAACAGGGTTGGGGACCTACGAGCAGTACTTC.

J is TRBJ2-7 and V is TRBV20-1; 14 bases map to TRBD2. The ends lost 6 bases at V and 1 base at J; junction bases unmatched: 5. The germline V gene has CDR1 DFQATT and CDR2 SNEGSKA (reference sequence). This CDR3 contains 15 residues. The CDR3 spells CSAPRTSGRSYEQYF. CDR3 nucleotide sequence: TGCAGTGCCCCCCGGACTAGCGGGAGGTCCTACGAGCAGTACTTC.

In this sample, this clonotype turned up a few times. This sequence joins TRBV19 and TRBJ1-1; D gene uncertain. The CDR3 sequence is 14 residues long. Trimming took off 5 bases at V and 1 base at J, with 11 bases between the two ends. CDR1 and CDR2 from the germline V gene are LNHDA and SQIVND (reference sequence). The CDR3 DNA reads TGTGCCAGTAGTGCCCCCATGGGGAACACTGAAGCTTTCTTT. Translated, it gives CASSAPMGNTEAFF. Full variable domain (missing parts from reference TRBV19 and TRBJ1-1): DGGITQSPKYLFRKEGQNVTLSCEQNLNHDAMYWYRQDPGQGLRLIYYSQIVNDFQKGDIAEGYSVSREKKESFPLTVTSAQKNPTAFYLCASSAPMGNTEAFFGQGTRLTVV.

In regard to this clonotype: It may be a read error: a sequence one base away is much more abundant. This rearrangement joins TRBV5-6 to TRBJ2-2; D gene ambiguous. The V gene's germline CDR1 is SGHDT and CDR2 YYEEEE. This CDR3 has 13 amino acids. The ends were cut back, 2 bases at V and 1 base at J, with 3 bases in the middle. CDR3 sequence (DNA): TGTGCCAGCAGCTTCTGGAACACCGGGGAGCTGTTTTTT. As protein: CASSFWNTGELFF. The whole variable domain, remainder taken from reference TRBV5-6 and TRBJ2-2, is DAGVTQSPTHLIKTRGQQVTLRCSPKSGHDTVSWYQQALGQGPQFIFQYYEEEERQRGNFPDRFSGHQFPNYSSELNVNALLLGDSALYLCASSFWNTGELFFGEGSRLTVL.

This clonotype was picked up a small number of times. The chain uses TRBV7-9 and TRBJ2-7; 11 nucleotides agree with TRBD2. There are 18 residues in the CDR3. Germline lookup yields CDR1 SEHNR and CDR2 FQNEAQ (reference sequence). After removal of 1 base from V and 4 bases from J, the junction contained 12 bases not matched to a gene. CDR3 in amino acids: CASSLEVAGGPRRYEQYF. DNA of the CDR3: TGTGCCAGCAGCTTAGAGGTAGCGGGAGGGCCGAGGAGATACGAGCAGTACTTC.

Many counts were recorded for this clonotype. The chain uses TRBV15 and TRBJ2-7, with 9 bases fitting TRBD1. Unmatched junction bases numbered 3, after V lost 6 bases and J lost 0 bases. CDR3 length: 14 residues. Germline CDR1 LNHNV, CDR2 YYDKDF (reference sequence). CDR3 nucleotides: TGTGCCACCAGTGGGACAGGGAGCTCCTACGAGCAGTACTTC. Translated: CATSGTGSSYEQYF. The variable domain in full, with the rest retrieved from reference TRBV15 and TRBJ2-7, is DAMVIQNPRYQVTQFGKPVTLSCSQTLNHNVMYWYQQKSSQAPKLLFHYYDKDFNNEADTPDNFQSRRPNTSFCFLDIRSPGLGDTAMYLCATSGTGSSYEQYFGPGTRLTVT.

This clonotype was recorded many times. The chain recombines TRBV2 with TRBJ2-7; no definite D call. This CDR3 spans 13 amino acids. The germline V and J ends were trimmed by 4 bases and 3 bases, with 10 bases remaining between them. Germline CDR1 SNHLY, CDR2 FYNNEI. CDR3 loop: CASSARTVYEQYF. The CDR3 region has the DNA TGTGCCAGCAGTGCGCGGACGGTCTACGAGCAGTACTTC.

As for this clonotype: With a much larger clone just one base away, this may be a read error. The chain carries TRBV5-1 and TRBJ1-4; tentatively, D is TRBD1 (5 bases). The CDR3 is made up of 13 amino acids. Germline V CDR1 and CDR2: SGHRS, YFSETQ. V was pared by 0 bases and J by 9 bases, with 9 bases between. The CDR3, as DNA: TGCGCCAGCAGCTTGGTAGGGGATAAAAAACTGTTTTTT. Translation gives CASSLVGDKKLFF.

This clonotype came up many times. This chain links TRBV10-3 with TRBJ2-7, with D possibly TRBD2 on 5 matching bases. CDR3 length equals 15 residues. V was cut by 0 bases and J by 3 bases, with 12 bases left in between. CDR1 is ENHRY, CDR2 SYGVKD, per germline. The CDR3 protein is CAISESAGGYYEQYF. In DNA form, the CDR3 reads TGTGCCATCAGTGAGTCCGCGGGCGGTTACTACGAGCAGTACTTC.

This clonotype has just a few counts. The chain links TRBV7-2 to TRBJ2-3; D ambiguous. V lost 1 base and J lost 4, with 9 bases in between. This CDR3 has 14 amino acids. CDR1 and CDR2 from the germline V gene are SGHTA and FQGNSA. The CDR3 DNA sequence: TGTGCCAGCAGCTTAGGTCTAGGGTCAGATACGCAGTATTTT. Its translation is CASSLGLGSDTQYF.

This clonotype has ten or more counts. V and J are TRBV12-3 or TRBV12-4 and TRBJ1-1, with a tentative D call TRBD1 (5 bases). Deletions cut 3 bases from V and 1 base from J, with 18 bases between. The CDR3 runs 17 residues. CDR3 protein: CASSFVANRRRNTEAFF. For the CDR3, the DNA is TGTGCCAGCAGTTTCGTTGCGAACAGGCGGCGGAACACTGAAGCTTTCTTT.

In this sample, this clonotype turned up a few times. This chain uses TRBV2 with TRBJ1-5; maybe TRBD1 (5 bases). V was cut by 6 bases and J by 7 bases, with 19 bases left in between. CDR1 SNHLY and CDR2 FYNNEI come from the germline V gene. This CDR3 has 15 amino acids. As DNA, the CDR3 is TGTGCCAGCAGGAAAAGGGACCGCTTGAAGCAGCCCCAGCATTTT. This gives the protein CASRKRDRLKQPQHF.